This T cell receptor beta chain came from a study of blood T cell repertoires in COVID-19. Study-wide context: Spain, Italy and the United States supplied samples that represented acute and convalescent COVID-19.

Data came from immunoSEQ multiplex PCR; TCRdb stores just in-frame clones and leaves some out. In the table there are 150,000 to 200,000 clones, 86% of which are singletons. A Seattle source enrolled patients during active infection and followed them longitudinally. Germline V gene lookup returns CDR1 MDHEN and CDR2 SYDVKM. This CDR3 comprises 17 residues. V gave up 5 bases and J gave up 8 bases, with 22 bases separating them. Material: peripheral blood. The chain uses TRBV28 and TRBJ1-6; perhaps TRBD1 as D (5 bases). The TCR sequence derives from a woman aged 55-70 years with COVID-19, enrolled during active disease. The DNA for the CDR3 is TGTGCCAGCAGTATCGGGAGAACCGGGACTGGTTATTCACCCCTCCACTTT. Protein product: CASSIGRTGTGYSPLHF. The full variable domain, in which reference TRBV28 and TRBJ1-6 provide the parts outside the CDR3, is DVKVTQSSRYLVKRTGEKVFLECVQDMDHENMFWYRQDPGLGLRLIYFSYDVKMKEKGDIPEGYSVSREKKERFSLILESASTNQTSMYLCASSIGRTGTGYSPLHFGNGTRLTVT.